This T cell receptor beta chain was captured in a study of CD8+CD57+ T cells in acquired aplastic anemia. Patients sequenced had flow cytometry evidence of CD8+CD57+ cell expansion. This clonotype was counted at least ten times. The germline V gene encodes CDR1 SGDLS and CDR2 YYNGEE. The CDR3 totals 13 residues. The V gene lost 5 bases and the J gene lost 2 bases, with 8 bases spanning the gap. Researchers used genomic DNA as the template to profile TCR beta VDJ and CDR3. TCRdb itself ran the reads through MiXCR, one entry per CDR3 protein. The data contain about 180,000 distinct CDR3 sequences, roughly 43% of them seen just once; the ten biggest clones take up roughly 1.2%.

The source of this sequence is a human donor with aplastic anemia. The sequencing sample was made of sorted CD4+, CD8+, or CD8+CD57+ T cells (not recorded which) from PBMCs. The genes are TRBV9 and TRBJ1-3; no firm D call. In DNA, the CDR3 is TGTGCCAGCAGGGGAGTCGCTGGAAACACCATATATTTT. This gives the protein CASRGVAGNTIYF.